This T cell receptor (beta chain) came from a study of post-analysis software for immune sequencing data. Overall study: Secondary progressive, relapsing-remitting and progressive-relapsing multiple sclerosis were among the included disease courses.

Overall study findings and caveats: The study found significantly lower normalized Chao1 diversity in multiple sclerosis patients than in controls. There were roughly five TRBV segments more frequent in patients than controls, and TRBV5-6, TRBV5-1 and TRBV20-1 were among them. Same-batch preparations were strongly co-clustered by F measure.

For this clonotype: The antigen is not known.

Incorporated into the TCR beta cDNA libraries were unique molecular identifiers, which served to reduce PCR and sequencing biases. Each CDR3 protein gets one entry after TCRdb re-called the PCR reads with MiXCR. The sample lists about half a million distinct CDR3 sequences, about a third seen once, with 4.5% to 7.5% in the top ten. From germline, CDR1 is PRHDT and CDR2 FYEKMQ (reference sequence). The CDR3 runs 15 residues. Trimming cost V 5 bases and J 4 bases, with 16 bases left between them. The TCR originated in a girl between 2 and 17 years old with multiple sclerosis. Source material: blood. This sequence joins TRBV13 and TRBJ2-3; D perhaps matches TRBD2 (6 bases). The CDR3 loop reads CASSPLGGEADTQYF. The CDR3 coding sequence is TGTGCCAGCAGCCCCTTGGGCGGGGAGGCAGATACGCAGTATTTT.